A single sample gave rise to the 4 T cell receptor beta chains below, sequenced in a study of T cell repertoires in cytomegalovirus infection. The antigens of these receptors remain unknown. TCRdb used MiXCR to reprocess the reads, holding one entry per CDR3 protein. The sample records 80,000 or so distinct CDR3 sequences, 40% being singletons. Sequencing was performed on CD8+ T cells from cultured PBMCs, taken from culture after CMV antigen stimulation. These receptors were collected from a human donor in good health (CMV status not recorded). Some clones in this sample may be carry-over from other donors' samples.

This clonotype was counted ten times or more. The genes are TRBV7-8 and TRBJ2-7; D may be TRBD1 (6 bases). V gave up 1 base and J gave up 5 bases, with 18 bases separating them. The CDR3 runs to 16 residues. The germline CDR1 and CDR2 sequences are SGHVS and FQNEAQ. Here the CDR3 reads CASSLVRQEPLNEQYF. DNA of the CDR3: TGTGCCAGCAGCTTAGTGAGACAGGAGCCCCTTAACGAGCAGTACTTC. Supplemented by reference TRBV7-8 and TRBJ2-7, the full variable domain reads GAGVSQSPRYKVAKRGQDVALRCDPISGHVSLFWYQQALGQGPEFLTYFQNEAQLDKSGLPSDRFFAERPEGSVSTLKIQRTQQEDSAVYLCASSLVRQEPLNEQYFGPGTRLTVT.

This clonotype appeared a few times. The chain recombines TRBV20-1 with TRBJ1-5, with D possibly TRBD1 on 5 matching bases. Germline V gene sequence: CDR1 DFQATT, CDR2 SNEGSKA (reference sequence). This CDR3 has 13 amino acids. V lost 0 bases and J lost 6, with 9 bases in between. The DNA of the CDR3 is TGCAGTGCTAGAGACAGGGATGCTCAGCCCCAGCATTTT. This gives the protein CSARDRDAQPQHF.

The chain employs TRBV18 and TRBJ2-7; D is possibly TRBD1 (5 bases). The CDR3 is made up of 16 amino acids. V dropped 2 bases and J dropped 0 bases, with 14 bases sitting between them. Germline V lookup: CDR1 KGHSH, CDR2 LQKENI. The CDR3 loop is CASSPYQGVSSYEQYF. The CDR3 DNA follows: TGTGCCAGCTCACCATATCAGGGCGTCAGCTCCTACGAGCAGTACTTC.

At least ten counts were recorded for this clonotype. J is TRBJ2-1 and V is TRBV7-2, with a tentative D call TRBD2 (6 bases). The CDR3 consists of 13 residues. V was cut by 5 bases and J by 8 bases, with 13 bases left in between. Germline V gives CDR1 SGHTA, CDR2 FQGNSA. CDR3 sequence (DNA): TGTGCCAGCAGCCTGACTAGTTTGCATGAGCAGTTCTTC. Residues: CASSLTSLHEQFF.